The clone carrying this TCR beta chain was counted only a few times. Antigen unknown. The entry originates in a study of persistence of HIV-infected CD4 T cells. Study context: Blood samples, up to roughly 200 mL, came from multiple time points, except a couple of leukapheresis donors sampled once. Study-wide points: TCRbeta richness was lower in CMV- and Gag-responding cells than in anti-CD3/anti-CD28-responding cells.

Anti-CD3/anti-CD28 beads served as a nonspecific positive control stimulus. Sorting selected CD4+ T cells upregulating both CD40 ligand and CD69. Plasma HIV-1 RNA stayed below 50 copies/mL for at least 4 years. The immunoSEQ assay was version 4, run in survey mode. Sequencing used immunoSEQ multiplex PCR; TCRdb keeps in-frame clones, though not all of them. The profile shows tens of thousands of clones, less than 90% of them singletons. V shed 3 bases and J shed 2 bases, with 6 bases lying between them. Germline CDR1 MNHNS, CDR2 SASEGT. The CDR3 extends over 13 amino acids. The V call is TRBV6-1, the J call TRBJ2-3; D remains ambiguous. The TCR was taken from an adult woman with HIV who was CMV-seropositive. This sample comprised CD4+ T cells sorted from PBMCs after approximately 19-hour stimulation, obtained from a patient who received antiretroviral therapy. This CDR3 reads CASSEVYTDTQYF. CDR3 DNA sequence: TGTGCCAGCAGTGAGGTGTACACAGATACGCAGTATTTT.